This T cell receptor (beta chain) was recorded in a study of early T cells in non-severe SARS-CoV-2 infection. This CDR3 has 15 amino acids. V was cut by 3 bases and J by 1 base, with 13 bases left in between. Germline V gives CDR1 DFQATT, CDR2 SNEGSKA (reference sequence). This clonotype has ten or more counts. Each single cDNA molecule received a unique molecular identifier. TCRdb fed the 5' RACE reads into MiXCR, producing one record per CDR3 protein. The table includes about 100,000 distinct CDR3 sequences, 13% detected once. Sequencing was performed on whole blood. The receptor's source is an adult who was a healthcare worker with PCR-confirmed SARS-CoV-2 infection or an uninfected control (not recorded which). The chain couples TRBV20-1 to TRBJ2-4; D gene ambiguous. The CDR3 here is CSARDWGEAKNIQYF. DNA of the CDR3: TGCAGTGCTAGGGATTGGGGTGAGGCCAAAAACATTCAGTACTTC.